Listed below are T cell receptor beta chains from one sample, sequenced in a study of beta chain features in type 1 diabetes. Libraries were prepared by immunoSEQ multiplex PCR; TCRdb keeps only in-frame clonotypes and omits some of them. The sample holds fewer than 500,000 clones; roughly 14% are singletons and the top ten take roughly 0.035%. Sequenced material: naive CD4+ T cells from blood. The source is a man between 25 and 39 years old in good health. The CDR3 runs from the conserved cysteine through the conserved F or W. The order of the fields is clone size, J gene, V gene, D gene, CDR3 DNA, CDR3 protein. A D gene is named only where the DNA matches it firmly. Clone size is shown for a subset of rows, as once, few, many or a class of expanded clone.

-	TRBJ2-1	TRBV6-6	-	TGTGCCAGCAGTCTCGGGCCTCGACAAAATGAGCAGTTCTTC	CASSLGPRQNEQFF
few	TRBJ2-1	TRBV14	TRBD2	TGTGCCAGCAGCCAACGCCTAGCGGGACCTTACAATGAGCAGTTCTTC	CASSQRLAGPYNEQFF
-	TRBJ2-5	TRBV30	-	TGTGCCTGGAGACTCAACAGGGGGGGCCAAGAGACCCAGTACTTC	CAWRLNRGGQETQYF
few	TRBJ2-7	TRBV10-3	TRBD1	TGTGCCATCAGGCCAGGTCGACAGGGGGGCACCTACGAGCAGTACTTC	CAIRPGRQGGTYEQYF
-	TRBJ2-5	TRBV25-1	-	TGTGCCAGCAGTGGGGGCCCCCGGGGTTCCCAAGAGACCCAGTACTTC	CASSGGPRGSQETQYF
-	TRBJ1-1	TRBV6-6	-	TGTGCCAGCAGTTACGTTCCGGAGAACACTGAAGCTTTCTTT	CASSYVPENTEAFF
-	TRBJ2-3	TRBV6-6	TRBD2	TGTGCCAGCCTAAGTCTGGCGGGAGGGTCTAGAGATACGCAGTATTTT	CASLSLAGGSRDTQYF
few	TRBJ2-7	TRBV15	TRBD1	TGTGCCACCAGCAGAGCCCCGGGACAGGGCGCTTCCGAGCAGTACTTC	CATSRAPGQGASEQYF
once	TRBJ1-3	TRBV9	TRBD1	TGTGCCAGCAGCGTAGGAGGGGGCGAAGGTAACACCATATATTTT	CASSVGGGEGNTIYF
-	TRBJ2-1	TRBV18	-	TGTGCCAGCTCACCCCCCGGCCCCAATGAGCAGTTCTTC	CASSPPGPNEQFF
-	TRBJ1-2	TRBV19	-	TGTGCCAGTAGTACTGGGCGGAATACTAACTATGGCTACACCTTC	CASSTGRNTNYGYTF
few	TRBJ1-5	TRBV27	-	TGTGCCAGCAGTTTAATGGCCAGTGGCCATCAGCCCCAGCATTTT	CASSLMASGHQPQHF
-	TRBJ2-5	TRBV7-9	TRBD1	TGTGCCAGCAGCCAAAATCGACAGGGAAAAGAGACCCAGTACTTC	CASSQNRQGKETQYF
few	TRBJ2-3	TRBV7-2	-	TGTGCCAGCAGCTCGGACTTCGGGATAGGCACAGATACGCAGTATTTT	CASSSDFGIGTDTQYF
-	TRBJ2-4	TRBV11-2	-	TGTGCCAGCAGCTTAGGGGCCTACGGTGGCATAGCCAAAAACATTCAGTACTTC	CASSLGAYGGIAKNIQYF
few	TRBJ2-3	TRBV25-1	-	TGTGCCAGCAGTCGTCGGAGCACAGATACGCAGTATTTT	CASSRRSTDTQYF
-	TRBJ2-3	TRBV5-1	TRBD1	TGCGCCAGCAGCCCTGGACAGGGGGGCGGGCGGACGCAGTATTTT	CASSPGQGGGRTQYF
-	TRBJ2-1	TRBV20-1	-	TGCAGCCCCGGGACACCAAATGAGCAGTTCTTC	CSPGTPNEQFF
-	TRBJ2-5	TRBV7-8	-	TGTGCCAGCAGCCAACGGACAGTGTACCAAGAGACCCAGTACTTC	CASSQRTVYQETQYF
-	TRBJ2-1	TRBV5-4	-	TGTGCCAGCAGCTGGACGCAGAATGAGCAGTTCTTC	CASSWTQNEQFF
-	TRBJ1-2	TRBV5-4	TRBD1	TGTGCCAGCAGCTTGGGGGACAGGGCGTATGGCTACACCTTC	CASSLGDRAYGYTF
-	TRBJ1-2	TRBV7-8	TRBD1	TGTGCCACGGGGCCAGGGGGCCTCGGCTATGGCTACACCTTC	CATGPGGLGYGYTF
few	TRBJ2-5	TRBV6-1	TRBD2	TGTGCCAGCAGTGAATCAGGACTAGCGGGGCTAGAGACCCAGTACTTC	CASSESGLAGLETQYF
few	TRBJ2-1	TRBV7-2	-	TGTGCCAGCAGCGCCCAGGGTATTGTTGCAAGCTACAATGAGCAGTTCTTC	CASSAQGIVASYNEQFF
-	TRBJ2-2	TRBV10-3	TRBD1	TGTGCCATCAGTGGGACAGGACCGGGGGAGCTGTTTTTT	CAISGTGPGELFF
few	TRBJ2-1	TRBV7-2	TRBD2	TGTGCCGTCAAACTGGGCGGGGGAGCTCATGGTGAGCAGTTCTTC	CAVKLGGGAHGEQFF
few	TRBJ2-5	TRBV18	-	TGTGCCAGCTCACCGACCTACAGCAGGGTGAGGGAGACCCAGTACTTC	CASSPTYSRVRETQYF
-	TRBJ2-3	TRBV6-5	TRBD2	TGTGCCAGCAGCATGACTAGCGGGACCACAGATACGCAGTATTTT	CASSMTSGTTDTQYF
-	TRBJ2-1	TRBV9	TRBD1	TGTGCCAGCAGCGTAGGCAGGGGGCCCTACAATGAGCAGTTCTTC	CASSVGRGPYNEQFF
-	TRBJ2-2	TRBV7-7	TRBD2	TGTGCTAGCAGCTTTTTTGCGGGGACTAGCGGGCGCCGAACCGGGGAGCTGTTTTTT	CASSFFAGTSGRRTGELFF
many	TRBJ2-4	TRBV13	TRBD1	TGTGCCAGCCGTATTACAGGGGACGGGCCAGTCAGTCAGTACTTC	CASRITGDGPVSQYF
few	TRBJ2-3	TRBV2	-	TGTGCCAGCAGCCCATACCCGACTTCGACTAGCACAGATACGCAGTATTTT	CASSPYPTSTSTDTQYF
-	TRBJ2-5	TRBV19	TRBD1	TGTGCCAGTAGTACGGGACAGAGCCTTCAAGAGACCCAGTACTTC	CASSTGQSLQETQYF
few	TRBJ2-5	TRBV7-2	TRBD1	TGTGCCAGCAGCTTGGGACAGGGCGGTGGGACCCAGTACTTC	CASSLGQGGGTQYF
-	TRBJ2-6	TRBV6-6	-	TGTGCCAGCAGTTACTCATTTGGTTCGGGGGCCAACGTCCTGACTTTC	CASSYSFGSGANVLTF
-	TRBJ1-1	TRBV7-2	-	TGTGCCAGCAGCCCACTTACAGCGAACACTGAAGCTTTCTTT	CASSPLTANTEAFF
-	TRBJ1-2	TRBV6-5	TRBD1	TGTGCCAGCAGTCGCGACAGGGACTATGGCTACACCTTC	CASSRDRDYGYTF
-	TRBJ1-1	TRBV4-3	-	TGCGCCAGCAGCCGGGAGACAGGAACGATTGAAGCTTTCTTT	CASSRETGTIEAFF
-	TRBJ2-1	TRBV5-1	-	TGCGCCAGCAGCTTGGTTATAGGTAACAATGAGCAGTTCTTC	CASSLVIGNNEQFF
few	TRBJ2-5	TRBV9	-	TGTGCCAGCAGCGGGCAGGGCTTACAAGAGACCCAGTACTTC	CASSGQGLQETQYF
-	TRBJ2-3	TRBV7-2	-	TGTGCCAGCAGCCGACGAATTAGAGATACGCAGTATTTT	CASSRRIRDTQYF
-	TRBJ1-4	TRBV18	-	TGTGCCAGCTGCGGGAGTCTGGGTGAAAAACTGTTTTTT	CASCGSLGEKLFF
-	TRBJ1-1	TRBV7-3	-	TGTGCCAGCAGTGGGAGTATGGGCACTGAAGCTTTCTTT	CASSGSMGTEAFF
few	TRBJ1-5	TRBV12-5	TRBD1	TGTGCTAGTGGTTTGGTTGAGGGGGCCCGTCAGCCCCAGCATTTT	CASGLVEGARQPQHF
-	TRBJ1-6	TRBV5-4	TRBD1	TGTGCCAGCAGCTTGTCACAGGGGTCTTCACCCCTCCACTTT	CASSLSQGSSPLHF
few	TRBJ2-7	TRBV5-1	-	TGCGCCAGCAGTGTTCAGATGACCTACGAGCAGTACTTC	CASSVQMTYEQYF
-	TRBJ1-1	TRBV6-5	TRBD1	TGTGCCAGCAGTCGGGGACAGGCCAACACTGAAGCTTTCTTT	CASSRGQANTEAFF
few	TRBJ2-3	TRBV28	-	TGTGCCAGCAGTCCGGACTGGATGGGGGATACGCAGTATTTT	CASSPDWMGDTQYF
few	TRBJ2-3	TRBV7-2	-	TGTGCCAGCAGCTTGCTCCGGGATACGCAGTATTTT	CASSLLRDTQYF
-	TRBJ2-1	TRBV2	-	TGTGCCAGCAGAGGGGGGGCAGAGCAGTTCTTC	CASRGGAEQFF
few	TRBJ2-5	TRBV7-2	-	TGTGCCAGCAGCTTAGTGGGTAGTGAAGAGACCCAGTACTTC	CASSLVGSEETQYF
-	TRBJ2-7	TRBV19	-	TGTGCCAGTAGTATCGGAGGGGGCTATGGCGAGCAGTACTTC	CASSIGGGYGEQYF
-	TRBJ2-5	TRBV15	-	TGTGCCACCAGTCCTGGCGGGGGCCTCCAAGAGACCCAGTACTTC	CATSPGGGLQETQYF
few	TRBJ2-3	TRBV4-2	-	TGTGCCAGCAGCCAAGATTTCGGGCGTTGGACGACAGATACGCAGTATTTT	CASSQDFGRWTTDTQYF